Listed here are 6 T cell receptor beta chains from one sample, sequenced in a study of cytomegalovirus exposure and HLA in healthy donors. PCR involved 60 Vbeta and 13 Jbeta primers. The protocol was immunoSEQ multiplex PCR, while the TCRdb copy is restricted to in-frame clones and leaves out a portion. The data hold some 270,000 clones, with around 80% observed a single time. The source material was PBMCs. These receptors were taken from a girl aged 2 to 10 in good health and CMV-seronegative.

The chain links TRBV18 to TRBJ1-2; TRBD1 agrees at 9 bases. Per the germline V gene, CDR1 is KGHSH and CDR2 is LQKENI. This CDR3 has 13 residues. V lost 10 bases and J lost 2; bases outside the gene matches: 5. The CDR3 nucleotides read TGTGCCACCATGGGACAGGGCAACTATGGCTACACCTTC. Translated, it gives CATMGQGNYGYTF.

J is TRBJ2-7 and V is TRBV19; 10 bases align to TRBD2. V lost 5 bases and J lost 1; bases outside the gene matches: 5. Germline-derived CDR1 and CDR2 are LNHDA and SQIVND (reference sequence). This CDR3 is 15 amino acids long. The CDR3 reads CASSRSGRASYEQYF. The CDR3 coding sequence is TGTGCCAGTAGTCGGAGCGGGAGGGCTTCCTACGAGCAGTACTTC.

The chain carries TRBV30 and TRBJ2-7; TRBD2 matches 9 bases. The CDR3 runs 13 residues. Germline V lookup: CDR1 GTSNPN, CDR2 SVGIG (reference sequence). J lost 2 bases, V lost 6 bases, and 5 bases had no gene match. CDR3 in amino acids: CACRSGRTYEQYF. The CDR3 coding sequence is TGTGCCTGCAGGAGCGGGAGGACCTACGAGCAGTACTTC.

CDR3 sequence (DNA): TGTGCCAGCAGCGGAAGACAGGGGAATATATACTACAATGAGCAGTTCTTC. Translation gives CASSGRQGNIYYNEQFF. The chain couples TRBV9 to TRBJ2-1; 8 bases match TRBD1. This CDR3 is built from 17 residues. Germline V gives CDR1 SGDLS, CDR2 YYNGEE. Losses at the gene ends were 3 bases for V and 3 bases for J; bases not matched to a gene: 11.

The chain employs TRBV4-2 and TRBJ2-3; 9 nucleotides align to TRBD2. The trim removed 4 bases at V and 2 bases at J, leaving 16 bases unmatched. Looked up from germline, CDR1 is LGHNA and CDR2 is YNFKEQ. This CDR3 comprises 19 residues. The CDR3 protein is CASSPQSDVAGVITDTQYF. The CDR3 DNA sequence: TGTGCCAGCAGCCCGCAAAGTGACGTAGCGGGGGTAATCACAGATACGCAGTATTTT.

In this sample, this clone turned up a few times. The chain combines TRBV30 with TRBJ2-5, with D perhaps TRBD2 (6 bases). Germline V gene lookup returns CDR1 GTSNPN and CDR2 SVGIG (reference sequence). The CDR3 covers 15 residues. Trimming removed 2 bases from V and 4 bases from J, with 17 bases in between. The chain's CDR3 is CAWSLAAGRLETQYF. The CDR3 nucleotides are TGTGCCTGGAGTTTAGCGGCAGGGAGGCTAGAGACCCAGTACTTC.